Below are 28 T cell receptor beta chains sequenced from a single sample in a study of blood T cell repertoires in COVID-19. Libraries were prepared by immunoSEQ multiplex PCR; TCRdb keeps only in-frame clonotypes and omits some of them. Of about 160,000 clones in the sample, approximately 79% were seen once. The sample comprised peripheral blood. These receptors were collected from a middle-aged woman with COVID-19, enrolled during active disease.

The chain carries TRBV4-2 and TRBJ1-2, with D perhaps TRBD1 (6 bases). This CDR3 has 15 residues. V was trimmed by 4 bases and J by 8 bases, leaving 20 bases between them. Per germline, CDR1 LGHNA and CDR2 YNFKEQ. The CDR3 coding sequence is TGTGCCAGCAGCCCACAGGGAGGGGCCATACTGGGCTACACCTTC. Protein sequence: CASSPQGGAILGYTF.

This chain joins TRBV24-1 and TRBJ1-4; 8 nucleotides align to TRBD1. Germline CDR1 KGHDR, CDR2 SFDVKD. The CDR3 has 14 amino acids. V lost 2 bases, J lost 11 bases, and 6 bases stayed unmatched. The CDR3: CATSDSRQGRKLFF. The DNA for the CDR3 is TGTGCCACCAGTGATTCCCGACAGGGGAGGAAACTGTTTTTT.

The V and J genes are TRBV5-1 and TRBJ2-7; TRBD2 might be the D (5 bases). This CDR3 has 16 amino acids. V lost 5 bases to trimming and J lost 2 bases, with 20 bases between them. Germline V gene data show CDR1 as SGHRS and CDR2 as YFSETQ. The CDR3 loop is CASSLQVGAGPYEQYF. CDR3 nucleotides: TGCGCCAGCAGTCTCCAAGTGGGCGCGGGTCCCTACGAGCAGTACTTC.

This chain links TRBV5-1 with TRBJ2-2; D is perhaps TRBD2 (6 bases). The germline V gene has CDR1 SGHRS and CDR2 YFSETQ. V lost 2 bases and J lost 2, with 10 bases in between. The CDR3 runs 15 residues. The CDR3, as DNA: TGCGCCAGCAGCTTCGGAGGGCCCAACACCGGGGAGCTGTTTTTT. Protein sequence: CASSFGGPNTGELFF.

The CDR3 loop reads CSAKEGYTF. The CDR3 nucleotides are TGCAGTGCTAAGGAGGGCTACACCTTC. The V gene is TRBV20-1, the J gene TRBJ1-2, with D uncertain. Looked up from germline, CDR1 is DFQATT and CDR2 is SNEGSKA (reference sequence). Trimming stripped 4 bases from V and 8 bases from J, with 5 bases between. The CDR3 is 9 amino acids.

CDR3 residues: CATSRGSLYEQYF. In DNA, the CDR3 is TGTGCCACCAGTCGAGGGAGTCTATACGAGCAGTACTTC. The gene calls are TRBV24-1 and TRBJ2-7, with a possible D match to TRBD2 (5 bases). V dropped 6 bases and J dropped 4 bases, with 12 bases sitting between them. This CDR3 contains 13 residues. Germline V CDR1 and CDR2: KGHDR, SFDVKD.

The chain employs TRBV27 and TRBJ2-7, with D possibly being TRBD1 (6 bases). CDR3 size: 14 residues. Trimming took off 6 bases at V and 2 bases at J, with 14 bases between the two ends. Germline CDR1 reads MNHEY; CDR2 reads SMNVEV (reference sequence). CDR3 in amino acids: CASRQGQGAYEQYF. The CDR3 DNA is TGTGCCAGCAGGCAGGGGCAAGGGGCCTACGAGCAGTACTTC.

J is TRBJ2-5 and V is TRBV5-1; 8 nucleotides line up with TRBD2. The CDR3 contains 15 residues. V trimming: 4 bases; J trimming: 1 base; junction bases outside the gene matches: 6. Germline assignment: CDR1 SGHRS and CDR2 YFSETQ. CDR3: CASSTGTSGQETQYF. The CDR3 DNA is TGCGCCAGCAGCACCGGAACTAGCGGCCAAGAGACCCAGTACTTC. Variable domain in full (rest from reference TRBV5-1 and TRBJ2-5): KAGVTQTPRYLIKTRGQQVTLSCSPISGHRSVSWYQQTPGQGLQFLFEYFSETQRNKGNFPGRFSGRQFSNSRSEMNVSTLELGDSALYLCASSTGTSGQETQYFGPGTRLLVL.

The chain is built from TRBV5-4 and TRBJ2-3; 9 positions agree with TRBD2. The germline V gene has CDR1 SGHNT and CDR2 YYREEE (reference sequence). The CDR3 covers 17 residues. J lost 1 base, V lost 7 bases, and 13 bases had no gene match. This CDR3 reads CASRRAGGLIGTDTQYF. CDR3 bases: TGTGCCAGCCGCCGGGCGGGAGGGCTGATCGGCACAGATACGCAGTATTTT.

This chain connects TRBV24-1 to TRBJ2-1; a weak D match, TRBD1 (5 bases). The CDR3 runs 16 residues. The germline V and J ends were trimmed by 0 bases and 4 bases, with 12 bases remaining between them. From germline, CDR1 is KGHDR and CDR2 SFDVKD. For the CDR3, the DNA is TGTGCCACCAGTGATTTGGGGGCGGAATCATACAATGAGCAGTTCTTC. This sequence encodes CATSDLGAESYNEQFF.

J is TRBJ2-7 and V is TRBV4-1; TRBD2 matches 11 bases. V lost 4 bases and J lost 2; bases outside the gene matches: 4. The length of the CDR3 is 15 residues. Germline CDR1 reads MGHRA; CDR2 reads YSYEKL. The CDR3 loop is CASSPTSGGTYEQYF. The CDR3 region has the DNA TGCGCCAGCAGCCCCACTAGCGGGGGAACCTACGAGCAGTACTTC.

The genes are TRBV5-5 and TRBJ1-4; D gene ambiguous. In germline, CDR1 is SGHKS, CDR2 YYEKEE (reference sequence). The V end was cut by 4 bases, the J end by 0 bases, with 10 bases between. The CDR3 length is 15 residues. The chain's CDR3 is CASSIRVATNEKLFF. The CDR3 DNA is TGTGCCAGCAGCATAAGAGTTGCAACTAATGAAAAACTGTTTTTT.

V gene TRBV6-5 combines with J gene TRBJ2-7, with TRBD1 as a possible D gene (6 bases). V shed 5 bases and J shed 2 bases, with 10 bases lying between them. Per germline, CDR1 MNHEY and CDR2 SVGAGI. CDR3 size: 13 residues. For the CDR3, the DNA is TGTGCCAGCAGTCCGAGGACAGCCTACGAGCAGTACTTC. Translating gives CASSPRTAYEQYF.

This chain uses TRBV7-3 with TRBJ2-1; 7 bases agree with TRBD1. CDR1 SGHTA and CDR2 FQGTGA come from the germline V gene. V gave up 5 bases and J gave up 4 bases; unmatched junction bases: 8. CDR3 length equals 15 residues. CDR3 loop: CASSPTGDGYNEQFF. The CDR3 DNA reads as TGTGCCAGCAGCCCTACAGGGGATGGTTACAATGAGCAGTTCTTC.

The J gene is TRBJ2-7, the V gene TRBV28, with 13 bases aligning to TRBD2. J gave up 13 bases and V 3 bases, and 6 bases lay outside the gene matches. CDR3 size: 13 residues. The germline V gene encodes CDR1 MDHEN and CDR2 SYDVKM. DNA for the CDR3: TGTGCCAGCAGTTTGACTAGCGGGAGGCCTTCATACTTC. It yields the protein CASSLTSGRPSYF.

This sequence joins TRBV13 and TRBJ2-5; 7 nucleotides align to TRBD1. CDR1 and CDR2 from the germline V gene are PRHDT and FYEKMQ (reference sequence). The CDR3 is 14 residues long. After removal of 3 bases from V and 2 bases from J, the junction contained 3 bases not matched to a gene. Written as DNA, the CDR3 is TGTGCCAGCAGCTTTGGGACAGTTCAAGAGACCCAGTACTTC. Encoded protein: CASSFGTVQETQYF. The full variable domain, rest sourced from reference TRBV13 and TRBJ2-5, is AAGVIQSPRHLIKEKRETATLKCYPIPRHDTVYWYQQGPGQDPQFLISFYEKMQSDKGSIPDRFSAQQFSDYHSELNMSSLELGDSALYFCASSFGTVQETQYFGPGTRLLVL.

This sequence joins TRBV28 and TRBJ1-2; D is undetermined. The CDR3 is 13 residues long. V was cut by 3 bases and J by 6 bases, with 11 bases left in between. Germline-derived CDR1 and CDR2 are MDHEN and SYDVKM. The CDR3 region has the DNA TGTGCCAGCAGTTTGGAAGCGAGGAATGGCTACACCTTC. This encodes CASSLEARNGYTF.

The chain couples TRBV7-8 to TRBJ2-1, with 12 bases lining up with TRBD2. CDR1 is SGHVS, CDR2 FQNEAQ, per germline. CDR3 size: 18 residues. V gave up 7 bases and J gave up 4 bases; unmatched junction bases: 14. DNA for the CDR3: TGTGCCAGCACCCTAGGATCGGCTAGCGGGAGGGGATACAATGAGCAGTTCTTC. Translating gives CASTLGSASGRGYNEQFF.

J is TRBJ2-1 and V is TRBV28, with D perhaps matching TRBD1 (6 bases). The CDR3 runs to 15 residues. Looked up from germline, CDR1 is MDHEN and CDR2 is SYDVKM. With 5 bases removed from V and 7 bases from J, the gap between germline ends came to 18 bases. The CDR3 nucleotides read TGTGCCAGCAGTGCCCATTCAGGGGTCAGGAATGAGCAGTTCTTC. Translation gives CASSAHSGVRNEQFF.

The chain links TRBV3-1 (or the pseudogene TRBV3-2) to TRBJ2-3; a possible D gene is TRBD1 (5 bases). V lost 2 bases and J 7 bases, leaving 19 bases between the germline ends. Germline V gene data show CDR1 as LGHDT and CDR2 as YNNKEL (reference sequence). The CDR3 spans 16 residues. The CDR3 bases are TGTGCCAGCAGCCAATATTCTGGGATCCCAGGGTATACGCAGTATTTT. This sequence encodes CASSQYSGIPGYTQYF.

The genes are TRBV11-1 and TRBJ1-4, with 7 positions matching TRBD1. Germline lookup yields CDR1 SGHAT and CDR2 FQDESV (reference sequence). Unmatched junction bases numbered 8, after V lost 8 bases and J lost 5 bases. The length of the CDR3 is 14 residues. The CDR3 coding sequence is TGTGCCAGCGGAACGGGACAGACAAATGAAAAACTGTTTTTT. It translates to CASGTGQTNEKLFF. Full variable domain (remainder filled in from reference TRBV11-1 and TRBJ1-4): EAEVAQSPRYKITEKSQAVAFWCDPISGHATLYWYRQILGQGPELLVQFQDESVVDDSQLPKDRFSAERLKGVDSTLKIQPAELGDSAMYLCASGTGQTNEKLFFGSGTQLSVL.

The CDR3 DNA reads as TGTGCCAGCAGCTTGGCCTACAGAATCACAGATACGCAGTATTTT. Translating it yields CASSLAYRITDTQYF. The J gene is TRBJ2-3, the V gene TRBV5-6; D unresolved. The germline CDR1 and CDR2 sequences are SGHDT and YYEEEE. Trimming took 0 bases from V and 2 from J, leaving 10 bases between them. This CDR3 is built from 15 residues.

J is TRBJ2-1 and V is TRBV7-9; D possibly corresponds to TRBD1 (5 bases). CDR1 is SEHNR and CDR2 is FQNEAQ in the germline V gene (reference sequence). This CDR3 has 14 residues. The V gene lost 5 bases and the J gene lost 7 bases, with 15 bases spanning the gap. CDR3 in DNA: TGTGCCAGCAGCACGACAGCCGTACTGAATGAGCAGTTCTTC. The encoded protein is CASSTTAVLNEQFF.

Written as DNA, the CDR3 is TGTGCCAGTAGTATTCGGGGGGCTCAAGAGACCCAGTACTTC. It codes for CASSIRGAQETQYF. This chain joins TRBV19 and TRBJ2-5; TRBD2 is a possible D gene (7 bases). The CDR3 spans 14 residues. Germline V gene lookup returns CDR1 LNHDA and CDR2 SQIVND (reference sequence). V was pared by 3 bases and J by 2 bases, with 10 bases between.

This sequence joins TRBV20-1 and TRBJ2-3, with D tentatively TRBD1 (6 bases). Trimming stripped 3 bases from V and 4 bases from J, with 8 bases between. CDR1 and CDR2 from the germline V gene are DFQATT and SNEGSKA (reference sequence). CDR3 size: 12 residues. CDR3 bases: TGCAGTGCTAGTCAGGGGTCAGATACGCAGTATTTT. Translation: CSASQGSDTQYF.

A word on this clone: The sample carries other DNA sequences with the same CDR3. The chain carries TRBV5-1 and TRBJ2-6; 10 positions match TRBD1. The junction had 4 bases not matched to a gene; V was cut back by 3 bases and J by 1 base. Per germline, CDR1 SGHRS and CDR2 YFSETQ. The length of the CDR3 is 17 residues. This chain's CDR3 is CASSSWTGGSGANVLTF. In DNA, the CDR3 is TGCGCCAGCAGCTCCTGGACAGGGGGGTCTGGGGCCAACGTCCTGACTTTC.

The V and J genes are TRBV6-5 and TRBJ2-6; D may be TRBD1 (5 bases). CDR3 length equals 15 residues. V was shortened by 8 bases and J by 4 bases, with 15 bases between the two germline ends. CDR1 is MNHEY and CDR2 is SVGAGI in the germline V gene. The CDR3 region has the DNA TGTGCCAGCTCTGGGGCCAAGGGAGGGGCCAACGTCCTGACTTTC. Protein product: CASSGAKGGANVLTF.

The chain uses TRBV11-3 and TRBJ2-2; 9 nucleotides line up with TRBD2. V gave up 4 bases and J gave up 5 bases; unmatched junction bases: 5. The CDR3 spans 15 residues. Germline assignment: CDR1 SGHNT and CDR2 YENEEA. The CDR3 here is CASSSQRGVTGELFF. The CDR3 DNA sequence: TGTGCCAGCAGCTCCCAGCGGGGGGTTACCGGGGAGCTGTTTTTT.